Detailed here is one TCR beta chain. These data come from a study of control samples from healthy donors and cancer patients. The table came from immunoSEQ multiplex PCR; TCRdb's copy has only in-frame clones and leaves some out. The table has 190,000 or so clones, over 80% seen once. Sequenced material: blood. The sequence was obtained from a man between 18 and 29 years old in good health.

CDR3 in amino acids: CASSLTGTFGGYTF. The CDR3 nucleotides read TGTGCCAGCAGCTTAACCGGGACGTTCGGTGGCTACACCTTC. The chain carries TRBV7-8 and TRBJ1-2; possibly TRBD1 for D (5 bases). Germline values: CDR1 SGHVS, CDR2 FQNEAQ. Trimming stripped 2 bases from V and 7 bases from J, with 14 bases between. This CDR3 has 14 amino acids.